This T cell receptor beta chain was sequenced for a study of CD8+CD57+ T cells in acquired aplastic anemia. The overall study: Sorted CD4+ and CD8+ cells gave a mean 3.2 ug DNA, range 0.2 to 27.4 ug. Findings of the study overall: A set of 25 to 30 CD8+ CDR3 sequences was shared between patients and controls, and these sequences appeared highly expressed in patients.

Note on this clonotype: Antigen: not known. The junction departs from germline at one end; a sequencing error may be responsible.

The CDR3 is 23 amino acids. Germline assignment: CDR1 DFQATT and CDR2 SNEGSKA (reference sequence). CDR3 and TCR beta VDJ profiling relied on genomic DNA as the template. TCRdb independently ran MiXCR on the reads; one entry per CDR3 protein. The sample contains 150,000 to 200,000 distinct CDR3 sequences, 50% to 75% of which appear only once. The receptor's source is a human donor with severe aplastic anemia or a healthy control (not recorded which). The V gene is TRBV20-1, the J gene TRBJ2-3; 15 bases agree with TRBD2. Sequencing was performed on sorted CD4+, CD8+, or CD8+CD57+ T cells (not recorded which) from PBMCs. The CDR3 here is CSARARGLAGGPFEGPSTDTLYF. As DNA, the CDR3 is TGCAGTGCTAGAGCCCGCGGACTAGCGGGGGGGCCCTTCGAGGGCCCTAGCACAGATACGCTGTATTTT.